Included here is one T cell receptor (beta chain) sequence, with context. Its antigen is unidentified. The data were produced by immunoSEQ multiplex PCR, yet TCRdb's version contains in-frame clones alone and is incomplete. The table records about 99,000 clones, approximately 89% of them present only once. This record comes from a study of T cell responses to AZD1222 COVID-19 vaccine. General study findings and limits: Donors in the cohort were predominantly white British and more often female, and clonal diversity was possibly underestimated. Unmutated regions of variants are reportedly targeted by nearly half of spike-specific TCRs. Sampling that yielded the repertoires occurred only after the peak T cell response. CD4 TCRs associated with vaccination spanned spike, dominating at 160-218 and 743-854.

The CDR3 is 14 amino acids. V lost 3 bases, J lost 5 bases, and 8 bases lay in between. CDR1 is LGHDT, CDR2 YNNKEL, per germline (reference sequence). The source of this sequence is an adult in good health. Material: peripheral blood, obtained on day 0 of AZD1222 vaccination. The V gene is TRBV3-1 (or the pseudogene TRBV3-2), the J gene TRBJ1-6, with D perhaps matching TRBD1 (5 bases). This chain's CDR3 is CASSHAQDNSPLHF. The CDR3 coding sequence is TGTGCCAGCAGCCATGCACAGGATAATTCACCCCTCCACTTT.